This TCR beta chain stems from a study of T cells in pancreatic ductal adenocarcinoma. TCRdb keeps only in-frame clones here, not all; method: immunoSEQ multiplex PCR. In the table there are about 4,200 clones, around two thirds of which are singletons. Selected pancreatic ductal adenocarcinoma patients had undergone surgery without neoadjuvant therapy. The CDR3 has 16 residues. From germline, CDR1 is SGHDT and CDR2 YYEEEE. V lost 1 base to trimming and J lost 0 bases; unmatched junction nucleotides: 1. The chain carries TRBV5-6 and TRBJ2-7; TRBD2 matches at 13 bases. Sequencing was carried out using pancreatic tumor tissue. The TCR was taken from a human donor with pancreatic ductal adenocarcinoma. The CDR3 DNA is TGTGCCAGCAGCTTGCGGACTAGCGGGAGCTCCTACGAGCAGTACTTC. This sequence encodes CASSLRTSGSSYEQYF.